Following are 29 T cell receptor beta chains from one sample sequenced in a study of blood T cells in healthy people across ages. Through a sample-barcoded 5' primer and a J-beta primer mix, a second PCR was run for about 6 to 11 cycles. TCRdb re-derived calls from the 5' RACE reads in MiXCR, one entry per CDR3 protein. The sample has fewer than 2,000,000 distinct CDR3 sequences, 30% to 40% seen once; the top ten hold around 11%. The sequencing sample was made of blood. The receptors derive from a woman aged 25 to 39 in good health.

The sample holds a few counts of this clonotype. The chain employs TRBV27 and TRBJ2-7; no firm D call. V was shortened by 6 bases and J by 3 bases, with 15 bases between the two germline ends. The CDR3 runs 14 residues. The germline gives CDR1 MNHEY, CDR2 SMNVEV (reference sequence). CDR3 protein: CASRQRWGFYEQYF. The CDR3, as DNA: TGTGCCAGCAGGCAAAGATGGGGTTTCTACGAGCAGTACTTC.

The V gene is TRBV27, the J gene TRBJ2-4; 7 bases line up with TRBD2. Germline lookup yields CDR1 MNHEY and CDR2 SMNVEV (reference sequence). V lost 5 bases to trimming and J lost 7 bases; unmatched junction nucleotides: 2. This CDR3 region has 12 residues. The CDR3 nucleotides are TGTGCCAGCAGTCCCGGGAGGAACATTCAGTACTTC. Its protein is CASSPGRNIQYF.

CDR3 amino acids: CAISQPGDRGLLMDEQYF. The CDR3 bases are TGTGCCATCAGCCAACCTGGGGACAGGGGGCTTCTCATGGACGAGCAGTACTTC. The J gene is TRBJ2-7, the V gene TRBV10-3; 12 nucleotides match TRBD1. With 6 bases clipped from V and 5 bases from J, the junction kept 17 bases outside the gene matches. Germline V lookup: CDR1 ENHRY, CDR2 SYGVKD. This CDR3 region has 18 residues.

To note about this clonotype: Since a much larger clone is just one base distant, this may be a read error. The chain couples TRBV12-3 or TRBV12-4 to TRBJ1-2; tentative D call: TRBD1 (6 bases). This CDR3 comprises 12 residues. The CDR3, as DNA: TGTGCCAGCAGTCTAGAAACGGGGGGCTGCACCTTC. Translated, it gives CASSLETGGCTF.

This clonotype was observed once. The chain joins TRBV28 to TRBJ2-7, with 9 nucleotides matching TRBD1. The V gene end was trimmed by 6 bases and the J gene end by 12 bases; junction bases not matched to a gene: 9. The CDR3 has 12 amino acids. CDR1 is MDHEN, CDR2 SYDVKM, per germline. CDR3 in DNA: TGTGCCAGCAGCCCCGGGACAGGGATGGGGTACTTC. This translates into CASSPGTGMGYF. Full variable domain (remainder filled in from reference TRBV28 and TRBJ2-7): DVKVTQSSRYLVKRTGEKVFLECVQDMDHENMFWYRQDPGLGLRLIYFSYDVKMKEKGDIPEGYSVSREKKERFSLILESASTNQTSMYLCASSPGTGMGYFGPGTRLTVT.

The chain carries TRBV20-1 and TRBJ1-5; 7 bases match TRBD1. Germline V gives CDR1 DFQATT, CDR2 SNEGSKA (reference sequence). Germline trimming cut 0 bases from V and 0 bases from J; bases unmatched to any gene: 8. This CDR3 has 17 amino acids. The CDR3 nucleotides are TGCAGTGCTAGAGACCGACAGGGTCCCTATAGCAATCAGCCCCAGCATTTT. Protein product: CSARDRQGPYSNQPQHF.

This clonotype was seen ten or more times. J is TRBJ2-1 and V is TRBV7-9, with a weak D call TRBD1 (5 bases). Looked up from germline, CDR1 is SEHNR and CDR2 is FQNEAQ (reference sequence). The CDR3 is 13 residues long. V was clipped by 1 base and J by 10 bases, with 11 bases between them. The CDR3 region is CASSLGGFGEQFF. The CDR3 DNA reads as TGTGCCAGCAGCTTAGGGGGCTTTGGGGAGCAGTTCTTC.

The V gene is TRBV30, the J gene TRBJ2-5; no clear D. The CDR3 covers 11 residues. Per the germline V gene, CDR1 is GTSNPN and CDR2 is SVGIG (reference sequence). V was clipped by 3 bases and J by 5 bases, with 7 bases between them. CDR3 nucleotides: TGTGCCTGGAGAACGTTGGAGACCCAGTACTTC. As protein: CAWRTLETQYF.

This clonotype showed up just a few times. The chain has TRBV6-2 or TRBV6-3 and TRBJ1-4; D remains unclear. This CDR3 has 16 residues. The V and J ends lost 3 bases and 0 bases respectively, with 11 bases between them. Germline CDR1 reads MNHEY; CDR2 reads SVGEGT. The DNA of the CDR3 is TGTGCCAGCAGTTATCCAAGGACGTCAACTAATGAAAAACTGTTTTTT. Protein sequence: CASSYPRTSTNEKLFF.

This chain uses TRBV20-1 with TRBJ1-5, with D unclear. CDR1 and CDR2 from the germline V gene are DFQATT and SNEGSKA (reference sequence). Trimming removed 3 bases at V and 3 bases at J, with 18 bases between. The CDR3 spans 16 residues. Written as DNA, the CDR3 is TGCAGTGCTAGCGAACTACAGCCTACCTCCAATCAGCCCCAGCATTTT. Amino acid sequence: CSASELQPTSNQPQHF.

The CDR3 nucleotides read TGCGCCAGCAGCTTGGGCCGTTCGAGCGGGAGGGCCAACGACGAGCAGTACTTC. It is translated as CASSLGRSSGRANDEQYF. V usage is TRBV5-1 and J usage is TRBJ2-5; 10 positions match TRBD2. The tail of the sequence fits TRBJ2-7 better, so the J call may be wrong. The CDR3 totals 18 residues. Germline-derived CDR1 and CDR2 are SGHRS and YFSETQ.

The genes are TRBV27 and TRBJ2-7; possible D gene TRBD2, 6 bases. The CDR3 sequence is 15 residues long. V lost 5 bases and J lost 6, with 20 bases in between. Germline values: CDR1 MNHEY, CDR2 SMNVEV (reference sequence). The CDR3 nucleotides are TGTGCCAGCAGTCCCATAGCGGAAGTTGGTTTCGAGCAGTACTTC. Amino acids: CASSPIAEVGFEQYF.

V and J are TRBV20-1 and TRBJ1-6; unclear D gene. Deletions cut 0 bases from V and 6 bases from J, with 6 bases between. Germline values: CDR1 DFQATT, CDR2 SNEGSKA (reference sequence). CDR3 length: 13 amino acids. CDR3 bases: TGCAGTGCTAGAGATCTAAGTAATTCACCCCTCCACTTT. Translating it yields CSARDLSNSPLHF.

In the case of this clonotype: The missing conserved phenylalanine or tryptophan at the end of this CDR3 makes a read error likely. V usage is TRBV27 and J usage is TRBJ2-3; 7 bases align to TRBD2. CDR3 length equals 16 residues. Germline V gene data show CDR1 as MNHEY and CDR2 as SMNVEV (reference sequence). The CDR3 loop reads CASSKTGTTLRDTQYL. The CDR3 DNA reads as TGCGCCAGCAGCAAAACGGGGACTACCCTGCGAGATACGCAGTATTTA.

This clonotype has just a few counts. The chain is built from TRBV6-6 and TRBJ2-7, with D tentatively TRBD1 or TRBD2 (6 bases each). The CDR3 is 15 residues long. The germline V gene encodes CDR1 MNHNY and CDR2 SVGAGI (reference sequence). Between the trimmed V and J ends, which lost 2 bases and 2 bases, there was a span of 13 bases. In DNA, the CDR3 is TGTGCCAGCAGTTACAGACAGGAGGGTACCTACGAGCAGTACTTC. Its translation: CASSYRQEGTYEQYF.

J is TRBJ1-2 and V is TRBV7-2, with TRBD1 as a possible D gene (6 bases). The germline V gene encodes CDR1 SGHTA and CDR2 FQGNSA. The CDR3 runs to 13 residues. V shed 5 bases and J shed 7 bases, with 14 bases lying between them. CDR3 nucleotide sequence: TGTGCCAGCAGCCCCACAGGGCGGAGTGGCTACACCTTC. Translation: CASSPTGRSGYTF.

The V call is TRBV14, the J call TRBJ2-7; no definite D call. The germline V and J ends were trimmed by 3 bases and 0 bases, with 12 bases remaining between them. Germline V gives CDR1 SGHDN, CDR2 FVKESK. This CDR3 contains 15 residues. CDR3: CASSHGPLHSYEQYF. The CDR3 DNA is TGTGCCAGCAGCCATGGTCCCCTCCACTCCTACGAGCAGTACTTC.

The chain couples TRBV7-2 to TRBJ1-3; D call uncertain. Looked up from germline, CDR1 is SGHTA and CDR2 is FQGNSA. Trimming cost V 1 base and J 0 bases, with 7 bases left between them. This CDR3 has 15 amino acids. The CDR3 region has the DNA TGTGCCAGCAGCTTAGGAGGGTTCTCTGGAAACACCATATATTTT. The encoded protein is CASSLGGFSGNTIYF.

The rearrangement joins TRBV20-1 to TRBJ2-7, with D uncertain. The CDR3 totals 13 residues. Germline lookup yields CDR1 DFQATT and CDR2 SNEGSKA (reference sequence). V lost 6 bases to trimming and J lost 0 bases, with 12 bases between them. This CDR3 is CSALGPDSYEQYF. The CDR3 region has the DNA TGCAGTGCCCTCGGGCCAGACTCCTACGAGCAGTACTTC.

This clonotype occurred many times. The chain joins TRBV29-1 to TRBJ2-3; no firm D call. CDR1 SQVTM and CDR2 ANQGSEA come from the germline V gene. Trimming took off 0 bases at V and 5 bases at J, with 12 bases between the two ends. This CDR3 is 14 amino acids long. The CDR3 protein is CSVEEDALEDTQYF. The DNA of the CDR3 is TGCAGCGTTGAAGAGGATGCCTTAGAAGATACGCAGTATTTT.

In its sample, this clonotype was seen a few times. The V and J genes are TRBV7-9 and TRBJ2-1; D gene uncertain. This CDR3 comprises 13 residues. CDR1 SEHNR and CDR2 FQNEAQ come from the germline V gene (reference sequence). V dropped 5 bases and J dropped 6 bases, with 11 bases sitting between them. DNA for the CDR3: TGTGCCAGCAGCCCCGATAACACCAATGAGCAGTTCTTC. As protein: CASSPDNTNEQFF.

This chain uses TRBV12-3 or TRBV12-4 with TRBJ2-2, with D uncertain. There are 13 residues in the CDR3. V was clipped by 4 bases and J by 6 bases, with 9 bases between them. This CDR3 is CASSSLGSGELFF. CDR3 bases: TGTGCCAGCAGTTCTCTCGGGTCCGGGGAGCTGTTTTTT.

This chain links TRBV2 with TRBJ2-3; 8 bases match TRBD2. V shed 8 bases and J 1 base; nucleotides not matched to a gene: 8. Germline CDR1 SNHLY, CDR2 FYNNEI. The CDR3 contains 15 residues. This CDR3 reads CASESSGARTDTQYF. The CDR3 nucleotides read TGTGCCAGCGAGAGTAGCGGGGCGCGCACAGATACGCAGTATTTT. Drawing the rest from reference TRBV2 and TRBJ2-3, the complete variable domain is EPEVTQTPSHQVTQMGQEVILRCVPISNHLYFYWYRQILGQKVEFLVSFYNNEISEKSEIFDDQFSVERPDGSNFTLKIRSTKLEDSAMYFCASESSGARTDTQYFGPGTRLTVL.

The sample holds a few counts of this clonotype. The V and J genes are TRBV7-9 and TRBJ2-2; tentatively, D is TRBD1 (5 bases). This CDR3 has 16 amino acids. Germline V gene data show CDR1 as SEHNR and CDR2 as FQNEAQ (reference sequence). V dropped 3 bases and J dropped 6 bases, with 17 bases sitting between them. Here the CDR3 reads CASSFSRQGSAGELFF. As DNA, the CDR3 is TGTGCCAGCAGCTTCTCGAGGCAGGGATCCGCCGGGGAGCTGTTTTTT.

The chain links TRBV18 to TRBJ2-5; tentatively, D is TRBD2 (5 bases). Germline V gene sequence: CDR1 KGHSH, CDR2 LQKENI. The CDR3 contains 12 residues. The germline V and J ends were trimmed by 5 bases and 6 bases, with 10 bases remaining between them. CDR3 nucleotides: TGTGCCAGCTCATCTCCCGGGAAGACCCAGTACTTC. Translating gives CASSSPGKTQYF.

As concerns this clonotype: This may stem from a read error, because a much larger clone lies one nucleotide away. This sequence joins TRBV4-1 and TRBJ2-7, with TRBD1 matching over 7 bases. This CDR3 is 15 amino acids long. The junction had 8 bases not matched to a gene; V was cut back by 3 bases and J by 3 bases. Germline V gene sequence: CDR1 MGHRA, CDR2 YSYEKL. CDR3 in amino acids: CASSHADRVGYEQYF. CDR3 DNA: TGCGCCAGCAGCCACGCAGACAGGGTGGGCTACGAGCAGTACTTC.

This clonotype was counted only a few times. The genes are TRBV18 and TRBJ2-7; D may be TRBD2 (6 bases). Germline V CDR1 and CDR2: KGHSH, LQKENI. V was cut by 0 bases and J by 9 bases, with 18 bases left in between. This CDR3 is 15 amino acids long. CDR3 DNA: TGTGCCAGCTCACCACCGTGGGGGGTTGTCGTCGGGCAGTACTTC. Its translation: CASSPPWGVVVGQYF.

This clonotype was counted a few times. The rearrangement links TRBV12-3 or TRBV12-4 to TRBJ2-2; TRBD1 matches 9 bases. Trimming at V came to 3 bases and at J to 2 bases, leaving 4 bases not matched to a gene. The CDR3 is 16 amino acids. The CDR3 DNA follows: TGTGCCAGCAGTTTCGTGACAGGGGGAAACACCGGGGAGCTGTTTTTT. It specifies CASSFVTGGNTGELFF.

The CDR3 loop reads CASSYQGPQRDTQYF. The DNA for the CDR3 is TGTGCCAGCAGTTACCAGGGACCTCAAAGGGATACGCAGTATTTT. The V call is TRBV6-6, the J call TRBJ2-3; D tentatively fits TRBD1 or TRBD2 (5 bases each). V dropped 2 bases and J dropped 6 bases, with 15 bases sitting between them. The CDR3 has 15 residues. Germline assignment: CDR1 MNHNY and CDR2 SVGAGI (reference sequence).